The table lists the clone carrying this TCR beta chain with a count of one. Its target is not known. The run depth of the assay was deep. Clones were read by immunoSEQ multiplex PCR, and TCRdb kept only the in-frame ones, dropping some. The table records about 380,000 clones, 96% of them present only once. Germline values: CDR1 SGHTA, CDR2 FQGNSA. Trimming took off 1 base at V and 4 bases at J, with 5 bases between the two ends. The CDR3 is 13 residues long. The data stem from a study of shared clonotypes between healthy human individuals. Overall study results and limits: The naive CD4 repertoires of several donors were compared, and around 4.9% of clonotypes were shared.

This TCR was recovered from a young man in good health. J is TRBJ1-3 and V is TRBV7-2; D not resolved. Sequencing was done on a sample of memory CD8+ T cells sorted from blood. The subset is: CD45RO+ cells pooled with CCR7-negative TemRA cells. The CDR3 DNA reads as TGTGCCAGCAGCTTAGTTACCGGAAACACCATATATTTT. Translating gives CASSLVTGNTIYF.